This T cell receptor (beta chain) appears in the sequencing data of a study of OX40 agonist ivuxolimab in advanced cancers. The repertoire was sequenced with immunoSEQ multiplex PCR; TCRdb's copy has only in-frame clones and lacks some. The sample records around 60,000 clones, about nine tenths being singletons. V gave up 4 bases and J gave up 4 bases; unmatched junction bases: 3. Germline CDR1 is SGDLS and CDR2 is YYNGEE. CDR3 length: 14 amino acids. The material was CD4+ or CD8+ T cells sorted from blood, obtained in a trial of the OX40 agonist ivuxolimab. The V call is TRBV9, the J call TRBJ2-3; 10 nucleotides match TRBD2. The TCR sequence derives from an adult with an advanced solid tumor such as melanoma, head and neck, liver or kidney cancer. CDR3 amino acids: CASSLTSGADTQYF. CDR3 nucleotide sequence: TGTGCCAGCAGCCTAACTAGCGGGGCAGATACGCAGTATTTT. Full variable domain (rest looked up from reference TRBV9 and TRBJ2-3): DSGVTQTPKHLITATGQRVTLRCSPRSGDLSVYWYQQSLDQGLQFLIQYYNGEERAKGNILERFSAQQFPDLHSELNLSSLELGDSALYFCASSLTSGADTQYFGPGTRLTVL.